A selection of T cell receptor beta chains follows, all from one sample in a study of blood T cell repertoires in COVID-19. Sequencing was performed with immunoSEQ multiplex PCR; in TCRdb, only in-frame clones are kept and a portion is missing. The sample shows roughly 230,000 clones, about 88% of them seen only once. The specimen sequenced was peripheral blood. All receptors derive from a woman between 40 and 50 years old who had recovered from COVID-19. The CDR3 runs from the conserved cysteine through the conserved F or W. Fields, in order: clone size, J gene, V gene, CDR3 protein. Size is stated for part of the rows, as once, few or many counts, or as a class when the clone is expanded.

NA,TRBJ2-1,TRBV9,CASSGTSGINNEQFF
NA,TRBJ1-5,TRBV6-5,CASSYKGSGNQPQHF
once,TRBJ1-1,TRBV24-1,CATSSTPPNTEAFF
NA,TRBJ2-1,TRBV4-1,CASSQDMAVGPNEQFF
once,TRBJ2-3,TRBV19,CASSIPGAGTDTQYF
NA,TRBJ2-5,TRBV18,CASSNIETQYF
NA,TRBJ1-2,TRBV7-2,CASSLLAGQGGYTF
once,TRBJ1-2,TRBV9,CASSLTGGPYGYTF
NA,TRBJ2-3,TRBV10-3,CATAGSTDTQYF
few,TRBJ2-5,TRBV18,CASSPPQGRETQYF
NA,TRBJ2-3,TRBV7-2,CASSKQGGDTQYF
NA,TRBJ2-7,TRBV28,CASSSRRHIRSYEQYF
once,TRBJ2-7,TRBV5-6,CASSLWTAQSSYEQYF
NA,TRBJ2-7,TRBV25-1,CASSHGELYEQYF
NA,TRBJ2-7,TRBV5-5,CASSLEGSSYEQYF
NA,TRBJ2-1,TRBV30,CAYSGGTYNEQFF
NA,TRBJ2-3,TRBV15,CATSRALRGFSTDTQYF
NA,TRBJ2-3,TRBV18,CASSPGLAGTDTQYF
NA,TRBJ2-1,TRBV6-4,CASSDSTSGSYNEQFF
once,TRBJ2-1,TRBV7-9,CASTPSPSGFIEQFF
NA,TRBJ1-3,TRBV11-3,CASRTRTQGAGNTIYF
NA,TRBJ1-3,TRBV4-3,CASSQRGSGNTIYF
few,TRBJ2-3,TRBV10-2,CASSGASGVDTQYF
NA,TRBJ2-1,TRBV24-1,CATSDLYGRFGEQFF
NA,TRBJ1-4,TRBV2,CASSEGQVEKLFF
NA,TRBJ1-2,TRBV27,CASSSQGIGGYTF
NA,TRBJ1-5,TRBV7-8,CASSPGPDREQPQHF
NA,TRBJ1-1,TRBV20-1,CSASLLRTVWTEAFF
NA,TRBJ2-5,TRBV10-2,CASSRRTGGAWETQYF
NA,TRBJ2-5,TRBV7-7,CASSSEGETQYF
NA,TRBJ1-2,TRBV7-2,CASSLSRYYGYTF
NA,TRBJ2-5,TRBV27,CASSSRVPGQGLTLLGETQYF
NA,TRBJ1-5,TRBV28,CASSWGDQPQHF
NA,TRBJ2-4,TRBV9,CASSVGGTRENIQYF
NA,TRBJ2-5,TRBV24-1,CATSGGAQETQYF
few,TRBJ1-2,TRBV6-5,CASRRDRNYGYTF